The clone carrying this T cell receptor (beta chain) was seen at least ten times. Time point indicated: after trial treatment. As for treatment: LDRT plus nivolumab, ipilimumab, low-dose cyclophosphamide and aspirin (RACIN trial). It was nivolumab, ipilimumab, aspirin, low-dose cyclophosphamide and low-dose radiotherapy that donors received. Eligible patients bore advanced solid tumors devoid of tumor-infiltrating lymphocytes. The data were obtained in a study of low-dose radiotherapy and immunotherapy resistance in tumors. Study overall: Each two-week cycle included intravenous cyclophosphamide 200 mg/m2, given one day before radiation and immunotherapy.

The junction had 13 bases not matched to a gene; V was cut back by 11 bases and J by 7 bases. CDR3 length equals 16 residues. Germline loops: CDR1 MDHEN, CDR2 SYDVKM. TCR amplification involved approximately 20 PCR cycles with a constant-region primer and V-primer adapter. TCRdb fed the reads into MiXCR, producing one record per CDR3 protein. The table lists approximately 52,000 distinct CDR3 sequences, around a third of them singletons. This chain links TRBV28 with TRBJ2-2; 13 bases map to TRBD2. The TCR sequence derives from a male donor with rectosigmoid adenocarcinoma. The material sequenced was PBMCs, taken after low-dose radiotherapy plus immunotherapy. This CDR3 reads CAVALRGLAGVGELFF. The CDR3 DNA reads TGTGCCGTCGCGCTCAGAGGACTAGCGGGGGTCGGGGAGCTGTTTTTT.